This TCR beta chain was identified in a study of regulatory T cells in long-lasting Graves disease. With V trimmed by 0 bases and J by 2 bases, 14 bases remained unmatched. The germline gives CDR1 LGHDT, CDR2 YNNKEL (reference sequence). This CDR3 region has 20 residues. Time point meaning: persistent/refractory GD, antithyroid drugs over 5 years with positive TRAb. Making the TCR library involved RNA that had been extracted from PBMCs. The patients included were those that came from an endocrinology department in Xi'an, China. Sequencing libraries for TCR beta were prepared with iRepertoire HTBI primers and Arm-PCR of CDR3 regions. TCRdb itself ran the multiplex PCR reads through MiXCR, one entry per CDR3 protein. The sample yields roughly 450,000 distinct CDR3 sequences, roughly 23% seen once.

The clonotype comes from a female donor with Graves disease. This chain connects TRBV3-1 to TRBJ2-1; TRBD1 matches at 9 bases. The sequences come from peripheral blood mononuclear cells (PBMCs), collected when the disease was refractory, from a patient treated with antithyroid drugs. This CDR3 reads CASSQEWGQGLLAAYNEQFF. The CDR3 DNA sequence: TGTGCCAGCAGCCAAGAATGGGGACAGGGACTACTTGCAGCCTACAATGAGCAGTTCTTC.